Presented here are 21 T cell receptor beta chains from one specimen sequenced in a study of blood T cell repertoires in COVID-19. Here immunoSEQ multiplex PCR was the method, and the copy in TCRdb shows in-frame clones only, minus some. This sample has about 480,000 clones, with 70% to 90% found just once. The source material was PBMCs or T cells enriched from blood (not recorded which). The receptors here all came from a woman aged 18-29 years with acute COVID-19.

V usage is TRBV5-1 and J usage is TRBJ1-3, with 7 bases fitting TRBD1. The CDR3 has 15 residues. V was pared by 5 bases and J by 3 bases, with 8 bases of the junction left unmatched. Germline CDR1 reads SGHRS; CDR2 reads YFSETQ. The CDR3 region has the DNA TGCGCCAGCAGTCCACAGGGGAATATTGGAAACACCATATATTTT. Translating gives CASSPQGNIGNTIYF. The whole variable domain, filled in from reference TRBV5-1 and TRBJ1-3, reads KAGVTQTPRYLIKTRGQQVTLSCSPISGHRSVSWYQQTPGQGLQFLFEYFSETQRNKGNFPGRFSGRQFSNSRSEMNVSTLELGDSALYLCASSPQGNIGNTIYFGEGSWLTVV.

The genes are TRBV19 and TRBJ1-5; no clear D. Germline V lookup: CDR1 LNHDA, CDR2 SQIVND (reference sequence). V gave up 8 bases and J gave up 2 bases, with 10 bases separating them. The CDR3 is made up of 13 amino acids. CDR3 in DNA: TGTGCCAGTGCCCACCCGGGCAATCAGCCCCAGCATTTT. Translation: CASAHPGNQPQHF.

The rearrangement joins TRBV11-2 to TRBJ2-7; TRBD2 is a possible D gene (5 bases). V was cut by 5 bases and J by 2 bases, with 16 bases left in between. This CDR3 is 15 amino acids long. Germline CDR1 is SGHAT and CDR2 is FQNNGV. CDR3 sequence: CASSVLANLPYEQYF. DNA for the CDR3: TGTGCCAGCAGCGTCCTAGCAAACCTCCCCTACGAGCAGTACTTC.

This chain connects TRBV18 to TRBJ1-4, with 12 bases fitting TRBD1. The trim removed 6 bases at V and 8 bases at J, leaving 7 bases unmatched. Germline V gives CDR1 KGHSH, CDR2 LQKENI. CDR3 length: 15 amino acids. The DNA for the CDR3 is TGTGCCAGCTCGCGGGACAGGGGGCGTCAGGAAAAACTGTTTTTT. Translated, it gives CASSRDRGRQEKLFF.

This chain uses TRBV9 with TRBJ2-5; 8 bases align to TRBD2. This CDR3 is built from 15 residues. Germline V lookup: CDR1 SGDLS, CDR2 YYNGEE. Unmatched junction bases numbered 4, after V lost 1 base and J lost 2 bases. CDR3 residues: CASSVSGTRQETQYF. In DNA form, the CDR3 reads TGTGCCAGCAGCGTATCCGGGACTAGGCAAGAGACCCAGTACTTC.

J is TRBJ2-7 and V is TRBV19; a possible D gene is TRBD1 (6 bases). The germline gives CDR1 LNHDA, CDR2 SQIVND (reference sequence). This CDR3 comprises 13 residues. Trimming shortened V by 6 bases and J by 3 bases, and 12 bases separated the two germline ends. The CDR3, as DNA: TGTGCCAGTAGGAAAGGGGGTGTCTACGAGCAGTACTTC. Encoded protein: CASRKGGVYEQYF.

The chain carries TRBV4-3 and TRBJ2-5, with 10 bases that match TRBD2. V dropped 4 bases and J dropped 5; count of bases not matched to a gene: 1. In germline, CDR1 is LGHNA, CDR2 YSLEER. The CDR3 runs to 13 residues. The CDR3 loop is CASSPGLAETQYF. DNA of the CDR3: TGCGCCAGCAGCCCGGGACTAGCGGAGACCCAGTACTTC.

The rearrangement links TRBV11-2 to TRBJ2-7; D possibly corresponds to TRBD1 (6 bases). CDR3 size: 14 residues. Per the germline V gene, CDR1 is SGHAT and CDR2 is FQNNGV. The V and J ends lost 5 bases and 3 bases respectively, with 14 bases between them. CDR3 amino acids: CASSTGQTIYEQYF. In DNA, the CDR3 is TGTGCCAGCAGCACCGGACAGACCATCTACGAGCAGTACTTC.

The chain carries TRBV28 and TRBJ2-7, with 9 bases identical to TRBD1. CDR1 and CDR2 (germline): MDHEN, SYDVKM. This CDR3 comprises 14 residues. Trimming removed 6 bases from V and 1 base from J; junction bases left unmatched: 4. The CDR3 DNA reads as TGTGCCAGCAGGAGACAGGGGGTTTCCTACGAGCAGTACTTC. Its translation: CASRRQGVSYEQYF.

This rearrangement joins TRBV14 to TRBJ2-5; a possible D gene is TRBD2 (6 bases). CDR1 is SGHDN, CDR2 FVKESK, per germline. This CDR3 is built from 20 residues. The V gene lost 2 bases and the J gene lost 3 bases, with 28 bases spanning the gap. The CDR3, as DNA: TGTGCCAGCAGCCAAAAGACTTATTTTACGGGGTCAGGGAGGAAAGAGACCCAGTACTTC. It codes for CASSQKTYFTGSGRKETQYF.

The CDR3 nucleotides read TGCGCCAGCAGCTTGGCAGGGTACACTGAAGCTTTCTTT. Translation gives CASSLAGYTEAFF. This sequence joins TRBV5-1 and TRBJ1-1, with D possibly TRBD1 on 5 matching bases. CDR3 length: 13 residues. Germline CDR1 is SGHRS and CDR2 is YFSETQ. Trimming took 0 bases from V and 3 from J, leaving 6 bases between them. The whole variable domain, filled in from reference TRBV5-1 and TRBJ1-1, reads KAGVTQTPRYLIKTRGQQVTLSCSPISGHRSVSWYQQTPGQGLQFLFEYFSETQRNKGNFPGRFSGRQFSNSRSEMNVSTLELGDSALYLCASSLAGYTEAFFGQGTRLTVV.

The chain employs TRBV7-9 and TRBJ1-4, with 7 bases aligning to TRBD1. The CDR3 runs to 16 residues. The V and J ends lost 0 bases and 4 bases, in that order; junction bases with no gene match: 5. Germline-derived CDR1 and CDR2 are SEHNR and FQNEAQ (reference sequence). The chain's CDR3 is CASSLAGGGNNEKLFF. CDR3 DNA: TGTGCCAGCAGCTTAGCAGGGGGCGGTAATAATGAAAAACTGTTTTTT.

The chain joins TRBV28 to TRBJ1-3; D possibly corresponds to TRBD1 (6 bases). This CDR3 spans 17 amino acids. Between the trimmed V and J ends, which lost 3 bases and 3 bases, there was a span of 18 bases. CDR1 MDHEN and CDR2 SYDVKM come from the germline V gene. The CDR3 nucleotides are TGTGCCAGCAGTTTCGGCTTACGGGACATCTTTGGAAACACCATATATTTT. Amino acid sequence: CASSFGLRDIFGNTIYF.

The chain uses TRBV5-1 and TRBJ1-4; 7 bases map to TRBD1. V gave up 4 bases and J gave up 0 bases; unmatched junction bases: 6. Germline CDR1 reads SGHRS; CDR2 reads YFSETQ. The CDR3 has 16 residues. The CDR3 loop is CASSTDRSATNEKLFF. DNA for the CDR3: TGCGCCAGCAGCACGGACAGGTCGGCAACTAATGAAAAACTGTTTTTT.

The rearrangement links TRBV27 to TRBJ2-7; 9 nucleotides align to TRBD2. V dropped 10 bases and J dropped 4; count of bases not matched to a gene: 17. Looked up from germline, CDR1 is MNHEY and CDR2 is SMNVEV (reference sequence). The CDR3 extends over 16 amino acids. This chain's CDR3 is CANGRHNSGRRYEQYF. As DNA, the CDR3 is TGTGCCAACGGACGACATAATAGCGGGAGACGGTACGAGCAGTACTTC.

This clone occurred a few times. The rearrangement uses TRBV4-3 and TRBJ1-2; 11 bases align to TRBD1. The V and J ends lost 2 bases and 5 bases, in that order; junction bases with no gene match: 4. Germline assignment: CDR1 LGHNA and CDR2 YSLEER. The CDR3 spans 15 residues. CDR3: CASSQPGQGAYGYTF. As DNA, the CDR3 is TGCGCCAGCAGCCAACCAGGACAGGGGGCTTATGGCTACACCTTC.

This clone showed up just a few times. The rearrangement uses TRBV7-2 and TRBJ1-4; 7 nucleotides match TRBD1. The germline CDR1 and CDR2 sequences are SGHTA and FQGNSA. The ends lost 7 bases at V and 7 bases at J; junction bases unmatched: 9. CDR3 length: 14 amino acids. CDR3 sequence: CASTPGGKVEKLFF. DNA of the CDR3: TGTGCCAGCACCCCAGGGGGGAAAGTTGAAAAACTGTTTTTT.

The chain is built from TRBV10-1 and TRBJ2-2; TRBD1 is a possible D gene (6 bases). V was trimmed by 3 bases and J by 1 base, leaving 18 bases between them. Per the germline V gene, CDR1 is WNHNN and CDR2 is SYGVQD (reference sequence). This CDR3 contains 18 residues. The CDR3 DNA follows: TGCGCCAGCAGTGATGGTCCCATGATACAGGGGAACACCGGGGAGCTGTTTTTT. Translating gives CASSDGPMIQGNTGELFF.

The genes are TRBV24-1 and TRBJ2-3; TRBD2 aligns across 13 bases. The V gene end was trimmed by 4 bases and the J gene end by 3 bases; junction bases not matched to a gene: 0. This CDR3 spans 15 amino acids. Looked up from germline, CDR1 is KGHDR and CDR2 is SFDVKD. The CDR3 nucleotides are TGTGCCACCAGTGAGACTAGCGGGGGGACAGATACGCAGTATTTT. It is translated as CATSETSGGTDTQYF.

This CDR3 is CASSLGSVLEAFF. In DNA form, the CDR3 reads TGTGCCAGCAGCTTGGGTTCAGTTCTTGAAGCTTTCTTT. The rearrangement joins TRBV5-6 to TRBJ1-1; D gene uncertain. Germline V gene lookup returns CDR1 SGHDT and CDR2 YYEEEE. V lost 0 bases, J lost 7 bases, and 10 bases lay in between. This CDR3 spans 13 amino acids.

This chain connects TRBV11-3 to TRBJ2-5; 7 bases are a match to TRBD2. CDR1 is SGHNT and CDR2 is YENEEA in the germline V gene. The CDR3 contains 18 residues. With V trimmed by 3 bases and J by 5 bases, 18 bases remained unmatched. The CDR3 spells CASSFGGTGTTGAETQYF. The DNA of the CDR3 is TGTGCCAGCAGCTTCGGAGGGACCGGGACTACAGGCGCGGAGACCCAGTACTTC.